This T cell receptor (beta chain) derives from a study of blood T cell repertoires in COVID-19. Study at large: Samples taken during acute and convalescent COVID-19 were collected in the United States, Italy and Spain.

The CDR3 totals 13 residues. The V gene's germline CDR1 is SEHNR and CDR2 FQNEAQ (reference sequence). Trimming shortened V by 5 bases and J by 5 bases, and 12 bases separated the two germline ends. The Seattle site enrolled patients during active infection and followed them longitudinally. Original data processing: Amplifying reference gene primers gave estimates of nucleated cell counts. Sequencing was performed with immunoSEQ multiplex PCR; in TCRdb, only in-frame clones are kept and a portion is missing. V and J calls plus clone size are reproduced from that table; the DNA served to infer D and trimming. The table shows approximately 340,000 clones, with over 80% occurring only once.

The source material was peripheral blood. This TCR came from a man between 25 and 39 years old with COVID-19, enrolled during active disease. This chain connects TRBV7-9 to TRBJ1-1, with D uncertain. The CDR3 DNA is TGTGCCAGCAGCCCCAGGAGGCGGACTGAAGCTTTCTTT. It specifies CASSPRRRTEAFF.